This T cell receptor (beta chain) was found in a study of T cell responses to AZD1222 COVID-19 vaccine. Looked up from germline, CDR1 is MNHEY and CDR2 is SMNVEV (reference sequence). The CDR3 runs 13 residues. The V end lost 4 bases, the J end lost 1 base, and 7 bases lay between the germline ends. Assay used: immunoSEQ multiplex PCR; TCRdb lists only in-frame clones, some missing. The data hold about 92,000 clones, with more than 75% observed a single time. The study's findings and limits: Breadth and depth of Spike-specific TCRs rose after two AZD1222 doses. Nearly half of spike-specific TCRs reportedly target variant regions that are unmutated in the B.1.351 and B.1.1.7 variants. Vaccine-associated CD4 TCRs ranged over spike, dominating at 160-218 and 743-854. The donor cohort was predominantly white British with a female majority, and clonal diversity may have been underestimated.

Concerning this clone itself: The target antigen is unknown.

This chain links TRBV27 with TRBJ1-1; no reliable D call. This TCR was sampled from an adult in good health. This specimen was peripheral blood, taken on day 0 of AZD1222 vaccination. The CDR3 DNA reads TGTGCCAGCAGTTCCAGGAGGAACACTGAAGCTTTCTTT. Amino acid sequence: CASSSRRNTEAFF.